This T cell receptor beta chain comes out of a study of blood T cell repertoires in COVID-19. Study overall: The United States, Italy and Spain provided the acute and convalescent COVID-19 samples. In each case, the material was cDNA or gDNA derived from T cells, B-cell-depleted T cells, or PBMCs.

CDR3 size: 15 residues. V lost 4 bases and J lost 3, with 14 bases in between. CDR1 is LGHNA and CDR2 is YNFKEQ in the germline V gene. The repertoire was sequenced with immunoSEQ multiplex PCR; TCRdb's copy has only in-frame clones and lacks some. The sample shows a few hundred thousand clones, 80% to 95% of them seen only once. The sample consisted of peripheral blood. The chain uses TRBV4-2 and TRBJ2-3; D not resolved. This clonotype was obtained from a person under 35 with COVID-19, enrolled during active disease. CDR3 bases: TGTGCCAGCAGCCCCGGTTCTGCTCATACAGATACGCAGTATTTT. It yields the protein CASSPGSAHTDTQYF.